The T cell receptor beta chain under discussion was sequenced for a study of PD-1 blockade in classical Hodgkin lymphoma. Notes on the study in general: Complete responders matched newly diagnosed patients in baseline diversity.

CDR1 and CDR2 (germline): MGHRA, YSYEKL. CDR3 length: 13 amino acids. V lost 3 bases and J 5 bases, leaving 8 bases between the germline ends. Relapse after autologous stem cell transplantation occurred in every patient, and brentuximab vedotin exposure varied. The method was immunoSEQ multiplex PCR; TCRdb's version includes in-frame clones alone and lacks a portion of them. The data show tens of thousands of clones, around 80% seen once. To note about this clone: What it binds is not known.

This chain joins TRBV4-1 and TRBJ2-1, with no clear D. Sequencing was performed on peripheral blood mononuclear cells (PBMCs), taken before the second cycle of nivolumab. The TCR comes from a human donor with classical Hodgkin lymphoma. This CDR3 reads CASSHRSDNEQFF. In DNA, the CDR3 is TGCGCCAGCAGCCATAGAAGTGACAATGAGCAGTTCTTC.